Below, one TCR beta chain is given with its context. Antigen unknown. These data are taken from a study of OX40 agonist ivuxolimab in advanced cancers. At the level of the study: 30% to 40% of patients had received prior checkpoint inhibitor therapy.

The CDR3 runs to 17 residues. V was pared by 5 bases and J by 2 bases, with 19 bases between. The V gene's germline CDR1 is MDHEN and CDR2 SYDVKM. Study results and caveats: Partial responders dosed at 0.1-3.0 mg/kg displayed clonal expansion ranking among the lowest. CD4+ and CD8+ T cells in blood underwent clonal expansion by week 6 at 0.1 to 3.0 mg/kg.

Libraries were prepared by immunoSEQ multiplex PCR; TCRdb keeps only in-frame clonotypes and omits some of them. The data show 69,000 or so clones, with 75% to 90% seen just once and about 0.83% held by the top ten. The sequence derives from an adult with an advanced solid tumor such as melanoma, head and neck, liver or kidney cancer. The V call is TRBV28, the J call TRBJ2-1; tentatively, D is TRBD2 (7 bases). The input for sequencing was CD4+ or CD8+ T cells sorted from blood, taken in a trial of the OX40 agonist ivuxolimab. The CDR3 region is CASSPADAGAPYNEQFF. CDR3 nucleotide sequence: TGTGCCAGCAGTCCGGCGGACGCGGGGGCGCCCTACAATGAGCAGTTCTTC.